This T cell receptor beta chain is from a study of blood T cell repertoires in COVID-19. Overall study context: T cells, B-cell-depleted T cells, or PBMCs supplied cDNA or gDNA.

Germline V gene lookup returns CDR1 SGHDT and CDR2 YYEEEE. This CDR3 contains 16 residues. Trimming took 4 bases from V and 6 from J; bases not matched to a gene: 10. It was during active infection that Seattle patients were enrolled and then longitudinally followed. This table comes from immunoSEQ multiplex PCR, and its TCRdb copy is limited to in-frame clones, with some not included. The repertoire includes approximately 280,000 clones, roughly 80% of them detected once, and roughly 1.6% sits in the top ten. The sample consisted of peripheral blood. This TCR came from a human donor with COVID-19, enrolled during active disease. The donor label of this sample is uncertain. The gene calls are TRBV5-6 and TRBJ2-4, with 10 bases fitting TRBD1. The CDR3, as DNA: TGTGCCAGCAGCCGAACCGGGACAGGGGTTGGAAACATTCAGTACTTC. Translation gives CASSRTGTGVGNIQYF.